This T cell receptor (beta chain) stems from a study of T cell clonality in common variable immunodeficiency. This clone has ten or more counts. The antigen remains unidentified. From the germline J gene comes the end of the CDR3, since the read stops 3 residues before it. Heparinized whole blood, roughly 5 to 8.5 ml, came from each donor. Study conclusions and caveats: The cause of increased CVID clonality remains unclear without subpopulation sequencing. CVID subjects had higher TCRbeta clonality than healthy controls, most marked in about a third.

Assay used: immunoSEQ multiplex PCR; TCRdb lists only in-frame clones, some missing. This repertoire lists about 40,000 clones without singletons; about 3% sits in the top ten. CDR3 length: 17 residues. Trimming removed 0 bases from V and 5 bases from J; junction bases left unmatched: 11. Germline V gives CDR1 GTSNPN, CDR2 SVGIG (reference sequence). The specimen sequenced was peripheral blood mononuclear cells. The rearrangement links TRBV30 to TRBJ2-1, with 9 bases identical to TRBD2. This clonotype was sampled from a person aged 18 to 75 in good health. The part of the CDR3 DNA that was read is TGTGCCTGGAGTGTACTGGTTCAGCGGGGGGAAAACAATGAG. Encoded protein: CAWSVLVQRGENNE. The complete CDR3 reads CAWSVLVQRGENNEQFF.